This TCR beta chain was captured in a study of cytomegalovirus exposure and HLA in healthy donors. Study-level points and caveats: One variant, a missense change in DCLRE1C, was linked in a later analysis to TCR beta V- and J-gene trimming. Most TCR sequences were uncommon, yet certain public TCRs appeared in many donors. Listed as cytomegalovirus-associated were 164 TCR beta chains. The authors judged a highly shared variant cluster likely a sequencing artifact.

A note on this clone: Its antigen is as yet unknown.

The germline CDR1 and CDR2 sequences are SEHNR and FQNEAQ (reference sequence). Between the trimmed V and J ends, which lost 5 bases and 1 base, there was a span of 11 bases. This CDR3 spans 14 amino acids. The PCR had 60 Vbeta and 13 Jbeta primers. Here immunoSEQ multiplex PCR was the method, and the copy in TCRdb shows in-frame clones only, minus some. Here the sample spans about 69,000 clones, 60% to 85% being singletons. The source of this sequence is a man between 18 and 29 years old in good health and CMV-seronegative. The rearrangement links TRBV7-9 to TRBJ1-2; D perhaps matches TRBD1 (5 bases). Sequencing input: PBMCs. The CDR3 DNA reads as TGTGCCAGCAGCACGGGACTCCGTAACTATGGCTACACCTTC. Translated: CASSTGLRNYGYTF.